Following are 23 T cell receptor beta chains from one sample sequenced in a study of T cells after yellow fever vaccination. MiXCR was run by TCRdb on the 5' RACE reads, yielding one entry per CDR3 protein. The sample includes approximately 510,000 distinct CDR3 sequences, less than 25% seen only once; the top ten take about a sixth. Sequencing was performed on PBMCs, taken approximately 22 days after the first yellow fever vaccination. The receptors shown here come from a man younger than 35 who received the YFV17D yellow fever vaccine.

The V call is TRBV20-1, the J call TRBJ2-2; 8 bases align to TRBD2. Germline assignment: CDR1 DFQATT and CDR2 SNEGSKA (reference sequence). This CDR3 region has 20 residues. The V and J ends lost 5 bases and 3 bases, in that order; junction bases with no gene match: 23. This chain's CDR3 is CSAPTTFSGGGPVHTGELFF. CDR3 nucleotides: TGCAGTGCTCCTACTACCTTTTCGGGGGGGGGGCCTGTCCACACCGGGGAGCTGTTTTTT.

This clonotype has ten or more counts. This chain uses TRBV15 with TRBJ2-3; 9 bases line up with TRBD1. The CDR3 loop spans 15 amino acids. Germline V lookup: CDR1 LNHNV, CDR2 YYDKDF (reference sequence). Trimming at V came to 5 bases and at J to 5 bases, leaving 8 bases not matched to a gene. The CDR3 DNA follows: TGTGCCACCAGCGGCCGGGACAGGGCGAAAGATACGCAGTATTTT. This encodes CATSGRDRAKDTQYF.

This clonotype was detected only a few times. The chain employs TRBV6-5 and TRBJ2-5; 10 bases are a match to TRBD2. Germline CDR1 reads MNHEY; CDR2 reads SVGAGI. With 3 bases clipped from V and 5 bases from J, the junction kept 3 bases outside the gene matches. This CDR3 contains 14 residues. CDR3 DNA: TGTGCCAGCAGTTATGGTAGCGGGGGGGAGACCCAGTACTTC. Translation: CASSYGSGGETQYF.

The chain links TRBV28 to TRBJ1-5; no firm D call. CDR1 is MDHEN and CDR2 is SYDVKM in the germline V gene. This CDR3 is built from 14 residues. Trimming removed 6 bases at V and 1 base at J, with 10 bases between. The CDR3 sequence: CASSEPGSNQPQHF. DNA for the CDR3: TGTGCCAGCAGCGAACCGGGGAGCAATCAGCCCCAGCATTTT.

This clonotype was observed a few times. The chain has TRBV5-1 and TRBJ2-7, with D possibly matching TRBD1 (6 bases). Germline lookup yields CDR1 SGHRS and CDR2 YFSETQ. The CDR3 is made up of 14 amino acids. Trimming removed 6 bases at V and 0 bases at J, with 13 bases between. In DNA, the CDR3 is TGCGCCAGCAAGGTTGGGACAAGCTCCTACGAGCAGTACTTC. Encoded protein: CASKVGTSSYEQYF.

There are a few counts of this clonotype. Here the CDR3 DNA reads TGTGCCAGCAGCATTCGACAGGGTAACTCTGGGGCCAACGTCCTGACTTTC. Its translation: CASSIRQGNSGANVLTF. The J gene is TRBJ2-6, the V gene TRBV7-8, with 7 bases fitting TRBD1. Germline CDR1 SGHVS, CDR2 FQNEAQ. CDR3 length: 17 amino acids. Unmatched junction bases numbered 7, after V lost 5 bases and J lost 0 bases.

V gene TRBV9 combines with J gene TRBJ2-6; 8 positions match TRBD2. With 3 bases clipped from V and 4 bases from J, the junction kept 12 bases outside the gene matches. The CDR3 covers 18 residues. Germline assignment: CDR1 SGDLS and CDR2 YYNGEE. CDR3 loop: CASSGEGGGMWGANVLTF. CDR3 bases: TGTGCCAGCAGCGGAGAGGGCGGGGGGATGTGGGGGGCCAACGTCCTGACTTTC.

There are a few counts of this clonotype. This chain connects TRBV12-3 or TRBV12-4 to TRBJ2-3; D gene ambiguous. Trimming left V 5 bases short and J 2 bases short, with 11 bases between. The CDR3 spans 14 residues. The DNA for the CDR3 is TGTGCCAGCAGTCCAGCGTGGATCACAGATACGCAGTATTTT. This sequence encodes CASSPAWITDTQYF.

This clonotype was recorded a few times. J is TRBJ2-1 and V is TRBV24-1, with a tentative D call TRBD1 (6 bases). Per germline, CDR1 KGHDR and CDR2 SFDVKD. The CDR3 length is 16 residues. V was shortened by 4 bases and J by 3 bases, with 15 bases between the two germline ends. The CDR3 sequence is CATSDATGMVYNEQFF. CDR3 in DNA: TGTGCCACCAGTGACGCGACAGGTATGGTCTACAATGAGCAGTTCTTC.

This clonotype was observed a few times. The J gene is TRBJ2-3, the V gene TRBV19; perhaps D is TRBD1 or TRBD2 (5 bases each). V lost 7 bases and J lost 0, with 14 bases in between. Germline values: CDR1 LNHDA, CDR2 SQIVND (reference sequence). The CDR3 consists of 15 residues. The CDR3 region has the DNA TGTGCCAGTACTAATACGGGGCGGAGCACAGATACGCAGTATTTT. It translates to CASTNTGRSTDTQYF.

V is TRBV7-2 and J is TRBJ1-6; no reliable D call. CDR1 and CDR2 from the germline V gene are SGHTA and FQGNSA. CDR3 size: 14 residues. The V end lost 5 bases, the J end lost 5 bases, and 10 bases lay between the germline ends. DNA for the CDR3: TGTGCCAGCAGCCCCGCCCTTCATAATTCACCCCTCCACTTT. Translating it yields CASSPALHNSPLHF. The full variable domain, rest sourced from reference TRBV7-2 and TRBJ1-6, is GAGVSQSPSNKVTEKGKDVELRCDPISGHTALYWYRQSLGQGLEFLIYFQGNSAPDKSGLPSDRFSAERTGGSVSTLTIQRTQQEDSAVYLCASSPALHNSPLHFGNGTRLTVT.

J is TRBJ1-5 and V is TRBV20-1, with D perhaps TRBD1 (6 bases). This CDR3 contains 16 residues. V was shortened by 5 bases and J by 1 base, with 18 bases between the two germline ends. The germline V gene has CDR1 DFQATT and CDR2 SNEGSKA (reference sequence). The CDR3 nucleotides read TGCAGTGCTGAGATTCAGGGGTCTGGGAGCAATCAGCCCCAGCATTTT. Translation: CSAEIQGSGSNQPQHF.

This clonotype was counted between two and nine times. The junction does not match germline at one end; this may be a read error. V gene TRBV7-7 combines with J gene TRBJ2-3; the match to TRBD1 covers 8 bases. This CDR3 contains 15 residues. Per germline, CDR1 SSHAT and CDR2 FNYEAQ (reference sequence). The CDR3 DNA sequence: TGTGCTAGCAGCTCAGGGGGCACGAGCACAGATACGCAGTATTTT. It encodes CASSSGGTSTDTQYF.

This clonotype showed up just a few times. V and J are TRBV6-1 and TRBJ2-3; 7 bases align to TRBD2. CDR1 MNHNS and CDR2 SASEGT come from the germline V gene. V lost 6 bases, J lost 2 bases, and 2 bases stayed unmatched. This CDR3 contains 13 residues. The CDR3 sequence is CASRSGATDTQYF. CDR3 bases: TGTGCCAGCAGGAGCGGGGCCACAGATACGCAGTATTTT.

The chain is built from TRBV4-2 and TRBJ2-4; D is perhaps TRBD2 (6 bases). V was trimmed by 1 base and J by 6 bases, leaving 22 bases between them. The germline CDR1 and CDR2 sequences are LGHNA and YNFKEQ. The length of the CDR3 is 18 residues. The CDR3 bases are TGTGCCAGCAGCCAAGTGCTCCCGGGACTTATCCAAATAAACATTCAGTACTTC. This sequence encodes CASSQVLPGLIQINIQYF.

The chain recombines TRBV9 with TRBJ1-1; D remains ambiguous. V was shortened by 2 bases and J by 1 base, with 9 bases between the two germline ends. Germline V gene sequence: CDR1 SGDLS, CDR2 YYNGEE. The CDR3 contains 14 residues. The CDR3 coding sequence is TGTGCCAGCAGCGTTCAGATGACGAACACTGAAGCTTTCTTT. Translation gives CASSVQMTNTEAFF. Using reference TRBV9 and TRBJ1-1 for the parts outside the CDR3, the full variable domain is DSGVTQTPKHLITATGQRVTLRCSPRSGDLSVYWYQQSLDQGLQFLIQYYNGEERAKGNILERFSAQQFPDLHSELNLSSLELGDSALYFCASSVQMTNTEAFFGQGTRLTVV.

The gene calls are TRBV20-1 and TRBJ1-1; the D gene is possibly TRBD1 (5 bases). V was pared by 0 bases and J by 5 bases, with 10 bases between. CDR1 is DFQATT and CDR2 is SNEGSKA in the germline V gene (reference sequence). The CDR3 length is 13 residues. The DNA of the CDR3 is TGCAGTGCTAGAGATCCCGGGGCTACTGAAGCTTTCTTT. Protein product: CSARDPGATEAFF.

This clonotype was detected a few times. The chain has TRBV6-2 or TRBV6-3 and TRBJ1-5, with D hard to call. Germline V gene lookup returns CDR1 MNHEY and CDR2 SVGEGT. CDR3 length: 13 amino acids. Trimming removed 6 bases from V and 4 bases from J, with 10 bases in between. CDR3 sequence (DNA): TGTGCCAGCAGGCGGACCGCGAATCAGCCCCAGCATTTT. It yields the protein CASRRTANQPQHF.

This clonotype was detected only a few times. The gene calls are TRBV5-1 and TRBJ2-7, with D unclear. The CDR3 is 12 residues long. Trimming cost V 0 bases and J 5 bases, with 6 bases left between them. Germline V gene data show CDR1 as SGHRS and CDR2 as YFSETQ. The CDR3: CASSLGLNEQYF. The CDR3 DNA reads as TGCGCCAGCAGCTTGGGGCTTAACGAGCAGTACTTC.

This clonotype was observed a few times. The rearrangement links TRBV4-3 to TRBJ1-5; no firm D call. The length of the CDR3 is 14 residues. The V end lost 4 bases, the J end lost 2 bases, and 9 bases lay between the germline ends. Germline-derived CDR1 and CDR2 are LGHNA and YSLEER. CDR3 sequence: CASSLYGGNQPQHF. The CDR3 coding sequence is TGCGCCAGCAGCCTGTACGGGGGCAATCAGCCCCAGCATTTT.

This clonotype was observed a few times. This chain uses TRBV15 with TRBJ1-5; a weak D match, TRBD1 (5 bases). The V and J ends lost 5 bases and 3 bases respectively, with 8 bases between them. Germline values: CDR1 LNHNV, CDR2 YYDKDF (reference sequence). The CDR3 has 13 amino acids. The CDR3 here is CATSPGPNQPQHF. The CDR3 region has the DNA TGTGCCACCAGCCCAGGGCCCAATCAGCCCCAGCATTTT.

The chain uses TRBV6-2 or TRBV6-3 and TRBJ1-3, with D possibly TRBD1 on 5 matching bases. With 3 bases removed from V and 0 bases from J, the gap between germline ends came to 15 bases. The germline V gene encodes CDR1 MNHEY and CDR2 SVGEGT. The CDR3 has 17 amino acids. CDR3 sequence reads: CASSYWDRESSGNTIYF. CDR3 nucleotide sequence: TGTGCCAGCAGTTATTGGGACCGCGAAAGCTCTGGAAACACCATATATTTT.

The DNA for the CDR3 is TGTGCCAGCAGCTCATATGGGGGGAGGAATAGCAATCAGCCCCAGCATTTT. This codes for CASSSYGGRNSNQPQHF. The rearrangement links TRBV7-2 to TRBJ1-5; a possible D gene is TRBD1 (5 bases). V lost 4 bases and J lost 0, with 16 bases in between. Per the germline V gene, CDR1 is SGHTA and CDR2 is FQGNSA. The CDR3 contains 17 residues.